This is a list of T cell receptor beta chains from one sample in a study of monozygotic twins with inflammatory bowel disease. TCRdb reprocessed the 5' RACE reads, keeping one entry per CDR3 protein, no DNA. Found here are a few hundred thousand distinct CDR3 sequences; the top ten clones hold roughly 5.8%. The sequenced sample was blood. These receptors were collected from a human donor with ulcerative colitis or Crohn's disease, or a healthy co-twin of an affected twin (not recorded which). Each CDR3 is given with its conserved first and last residue. Fields, in order: V gene, J gene, CDR3 protein.

TRBV7-3	TRBJ2-1	CASSLGPSTINEQFF
TRBV3-1	TRBJ2-7	CASSPAWPDPGEQYF
TRBV12-3/TRBV12-4	TRBJ1-2	CASSQWAASYGYTF
TRBV7-9	TRBJ1-6	CASSPMTNSPLHF
TRBV18	TRBJ1-3	CASSPRTGGSGNTIYF
TRBV15	TRBJ2-1	CATSRDHTGLYNEQFF
TRBV19	TRBJ2-6	CASSIVQGHPSGANVLTF
TRBV7-2	TRBJ1-2	CASSPNRQTNYGYTF
TRBV7-2	TRBJ2-4	CASSLGRTLAKNIQYF
TRBV5-5	TRBJ2-7	CASSGGMSSYEQYF
TRBV11-3	TRBJ2-1	CASSLAENYNEQFF
TRBV5-4	TRBJ2-7	CASTTGEGARYEQYF
TRBV18	TRBJ2-3	CASSPEGDTQYF
TRBV20-1	TRBJ2-2	CSARDKAPGRTGELFF
TRBV7-8	TRBJ2-6	CASSLVGTVTFSGANVLTF
TRBV9	TRBJ2-2	CASSVGSGGELFF
TRBV10-3	TRBJ2-1	CAIRAPGQGYNEQFF
TRBV12-3/TRBV12-4	TRBJ1-6	CASSYGGNSPLHF
TRBV2	TRBJ2-1	CASRGFMDRNYNEQFF
TRBV9	TRBJ2-3	CASHSGTVGNTQYF
TRBV7-2	TRBJ1-2	CASSLVTGDHYGYTF
TRBV7-9	TRBJ2-5	CAGSRNQETQYF
TRBV29-1	TRBJ1-5	CSVSTGGWGQPQHF
TRBV27	TRBJ2-2	CASTTPRGRGTGELFF
TRBV4-3	TRBJ2-1	CASSQGSTSINEQFF
TRBV20-1	TRBJ2-7	CSARDALGVGLGYEQYF
TRBV7-2	TRBJ1-3	CASSSYSSGNTIYF